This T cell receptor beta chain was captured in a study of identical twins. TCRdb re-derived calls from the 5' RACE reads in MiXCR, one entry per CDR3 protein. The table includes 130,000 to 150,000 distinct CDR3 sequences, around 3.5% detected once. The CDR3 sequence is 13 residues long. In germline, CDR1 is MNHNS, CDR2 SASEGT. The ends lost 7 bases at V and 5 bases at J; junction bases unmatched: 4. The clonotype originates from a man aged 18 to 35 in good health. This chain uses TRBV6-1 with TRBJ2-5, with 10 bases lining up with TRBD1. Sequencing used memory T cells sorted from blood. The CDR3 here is CASTPDRGETQYF. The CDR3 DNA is TGTGCCAGCACCCCGGACAGGGGGGAGACCCAGTACTTC.